This entry concerns a single T cell receptor (beta chain). The antigen remains unidentified. This specimen comes from a study of T-cell memory formation after mild COVID-19. Study as a whole: TCR clusters were largely donor specific. Points from the study as a whole: The finding that pre-infection memory included some responding clones suggested that cross-reactive memory joined. Largely, contracting CD4+ clones fell within CM and EM, and contracting CD8+ clones within EMRA.

Libraries for TCRalpha and TCRbeta carried sample barcodes and unique molecular identifiers via 5'RACE. In TCRdb, the 5' RACE reads were re-called with MiXCR into one record per CDR3 protein. Here the sample spans about 610,000 distinct CDR3 sequences, approximately 15% being singletons. Material for sequencing was PBMCs or a T cell subset sorted from them (not recorded which). The origin of this receptor is an adult woman who had mild COVID-19 (a few samples of this study predate the infection). Cell type and time point are not known.

The CDR3 is CASSNRGGGYTF. CDR3 bases: TGTGCCAGCAGTAACAGGGGTGGAGGCTACACCTTC. The J gene is TRBJ1-2, the V gene TRBV12-3 or TRBV12-4; 7 positions agree with TRBD1. The V gene end was trimmed by 5 bases and the J gene end by 8 bases; junction bases not matched to a gene: 5. The CDR3 contains 12 residues.